This T cell receptor beta chain was observed in a study of T cell repertoires in cytomegalovirus infection. TCRdb re-called the reads with MiXCR, one entry per CDR3 protein. The sample lists 650,000 to 900,000 distinct CDR3 sequences; around a third were seen once. This clonotype was seen a handful of times. The antigen is not known. The receptor was isolated from a human donor in good health (CMV status not recorded). Some clones in this sample may be carry-over from other donors' samples. The source material was cultured CD8+ T cells from PBMCs, sampled from culture after CMV antigen stimulation.

Here the CDR3 reads CASSHNSNAPGLAEKTQYF. As DNA, the CDR3 is TGTGCCAGCAGCCACAATTCAAATGCCCCGGGACTAGCAGAAAAGACCCAGTACTTC. The J gene is TRBJ2-5, the V gene TRBV7-8; 9 nucleotides line up with TRBD2. Germline-derived CDR1 and CDR2 are SGHVS and FQNEAQ. V gave up 5 bases and J gave up 6 bases; unmatched junction bases: 22. CDR3 length: 19 residues.